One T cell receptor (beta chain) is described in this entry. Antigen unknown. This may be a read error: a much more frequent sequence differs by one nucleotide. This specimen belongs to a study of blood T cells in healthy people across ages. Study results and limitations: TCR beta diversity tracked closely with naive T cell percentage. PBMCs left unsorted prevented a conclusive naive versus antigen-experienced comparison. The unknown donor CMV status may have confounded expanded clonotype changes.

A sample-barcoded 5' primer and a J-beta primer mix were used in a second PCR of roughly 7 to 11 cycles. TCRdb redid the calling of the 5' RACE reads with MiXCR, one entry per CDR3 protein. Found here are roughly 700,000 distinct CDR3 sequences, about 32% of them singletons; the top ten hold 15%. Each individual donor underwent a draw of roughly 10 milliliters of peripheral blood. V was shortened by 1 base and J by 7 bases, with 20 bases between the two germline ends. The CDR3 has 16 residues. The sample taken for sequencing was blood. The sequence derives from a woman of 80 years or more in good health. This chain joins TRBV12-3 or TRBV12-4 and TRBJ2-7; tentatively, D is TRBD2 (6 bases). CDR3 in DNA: TGTGCCAGCAGTTTAGGGGTGGGGGGTACCTACAATGAGCAGTACTTC. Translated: CASSLGVGGTYNEQYF.